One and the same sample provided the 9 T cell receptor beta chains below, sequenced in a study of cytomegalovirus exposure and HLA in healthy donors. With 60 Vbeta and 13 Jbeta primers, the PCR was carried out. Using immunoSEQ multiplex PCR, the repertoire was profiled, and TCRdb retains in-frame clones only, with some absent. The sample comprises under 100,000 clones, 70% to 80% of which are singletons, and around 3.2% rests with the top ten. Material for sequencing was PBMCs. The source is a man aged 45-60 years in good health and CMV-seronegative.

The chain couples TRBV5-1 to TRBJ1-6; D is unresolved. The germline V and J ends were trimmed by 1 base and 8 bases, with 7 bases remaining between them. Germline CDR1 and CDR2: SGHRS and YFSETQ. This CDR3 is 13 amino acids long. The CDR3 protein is CASSLSSDSPLHF. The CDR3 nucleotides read TGCGCCAGCAGCTTGTCCTCAGATTCACCCCTCCACTTT.

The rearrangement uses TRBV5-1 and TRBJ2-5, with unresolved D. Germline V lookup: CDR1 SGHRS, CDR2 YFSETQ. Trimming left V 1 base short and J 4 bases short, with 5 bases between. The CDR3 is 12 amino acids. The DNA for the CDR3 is TGCGCCAGCAGCTTGACAGCAGAGACCCAGTACTTC. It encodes CASSLTAETQYF.

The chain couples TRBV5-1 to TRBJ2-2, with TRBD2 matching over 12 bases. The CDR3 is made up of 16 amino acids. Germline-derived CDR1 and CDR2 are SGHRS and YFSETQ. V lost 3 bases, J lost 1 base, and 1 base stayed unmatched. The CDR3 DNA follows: TGCGCCAGCAGCTGGGGACTAGCGGGGAACACCGGGGAGCTGTTTTTT. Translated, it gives CASSWGLAGNTGELFF.

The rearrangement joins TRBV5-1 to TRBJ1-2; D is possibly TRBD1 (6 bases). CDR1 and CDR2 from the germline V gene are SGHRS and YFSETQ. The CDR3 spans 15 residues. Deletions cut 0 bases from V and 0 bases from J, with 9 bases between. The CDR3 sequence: CASSLGQVANYGYTF. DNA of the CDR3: TGCGCCAGCAGCTTGGGACAGGTCGCTAACTATGGCTACACCTTC.

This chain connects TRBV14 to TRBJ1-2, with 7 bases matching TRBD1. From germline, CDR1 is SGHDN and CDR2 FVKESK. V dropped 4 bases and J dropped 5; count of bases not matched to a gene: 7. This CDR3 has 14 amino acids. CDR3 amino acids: CASSREQGRYGYTF. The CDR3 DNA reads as TGTGCCAGCAGCCGAGAACAGGGGAGATATGGCTACACCTTC.

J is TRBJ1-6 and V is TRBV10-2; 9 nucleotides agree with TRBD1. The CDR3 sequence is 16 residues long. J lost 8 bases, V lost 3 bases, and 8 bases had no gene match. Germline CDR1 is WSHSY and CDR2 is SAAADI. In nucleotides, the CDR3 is TGCGCCAGCAGTGACGCGGGACAGGGCGTATATTCACCCCTCCACTTT. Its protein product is CASSDAGQGVYSPLHF.

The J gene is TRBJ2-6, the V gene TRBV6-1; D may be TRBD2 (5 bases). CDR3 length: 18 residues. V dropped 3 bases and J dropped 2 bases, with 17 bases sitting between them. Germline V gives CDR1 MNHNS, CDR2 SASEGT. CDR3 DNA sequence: TGTGCCAGCAGTGATAGGACCCTCCGGGGTCCTGGGGCCAACGTCCTGACTTTC. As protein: CASSDRTLRGPGANVLTF.

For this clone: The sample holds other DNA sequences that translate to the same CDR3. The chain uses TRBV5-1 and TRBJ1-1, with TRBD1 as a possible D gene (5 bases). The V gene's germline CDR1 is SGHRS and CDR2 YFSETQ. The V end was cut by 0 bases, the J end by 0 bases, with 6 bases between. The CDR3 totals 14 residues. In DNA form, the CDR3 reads TGCGCCAGCAGCTTGGGACAGATGAACACTGAAGCTTTCTTT. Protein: CASSLGQMNTEAFF. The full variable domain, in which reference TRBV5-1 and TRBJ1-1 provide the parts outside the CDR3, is KAGVTQTPRYLIKTRGQQVTLSCSPISGHRSVSWYQQTPGQGLQFLFEYFSETQRNKGNFPGRFSGRQFSNSRSEMNVSTLELGDSALYLCASSLGQMNTEAFFGQGTRLTVV.

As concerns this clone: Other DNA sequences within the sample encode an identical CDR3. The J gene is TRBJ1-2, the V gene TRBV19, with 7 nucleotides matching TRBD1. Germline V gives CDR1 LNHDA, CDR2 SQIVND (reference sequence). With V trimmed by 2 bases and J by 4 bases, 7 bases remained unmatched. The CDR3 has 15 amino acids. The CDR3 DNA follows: TGTGCCAGTAGTATAAAAGCAGGGGGTGGCTATGGCTACACCTTC. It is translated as CASSIKAGGGYGYTF.